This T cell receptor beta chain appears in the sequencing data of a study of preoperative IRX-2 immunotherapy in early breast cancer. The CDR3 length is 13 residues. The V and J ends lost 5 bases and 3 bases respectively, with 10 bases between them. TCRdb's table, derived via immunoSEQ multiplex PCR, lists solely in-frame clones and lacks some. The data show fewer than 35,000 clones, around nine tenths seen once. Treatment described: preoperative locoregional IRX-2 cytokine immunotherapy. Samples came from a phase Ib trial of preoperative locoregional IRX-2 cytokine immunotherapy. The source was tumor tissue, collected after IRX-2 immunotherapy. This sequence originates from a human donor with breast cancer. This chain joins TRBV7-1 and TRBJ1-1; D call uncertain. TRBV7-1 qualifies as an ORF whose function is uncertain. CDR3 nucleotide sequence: TGTGCCAGCAGCCCGAGGTCCCACACTGAAGCTTTCTTT. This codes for CASSPRSHTEAFF.